This T cell receptor beta chain was identified during a study of T cells in Graves' hyperthyroidism and ophthalmopathy. Uncontrolled infection, other autoimmune disease, pregnancy or lactation led to exclusion. Source material for PBMCs was about 10 ml fresh peripheral blood. Broader study findings: Before onset, ophthalmopathy was predicted by the model a median approximately 6.7 months earlier.

Amplification targeted TCR beta CDR3 regions from RNA transcripts. Primed by the HTBI set, a first-round RT-PCR was run on the TCR CDR3. TCRdb ran MiXCR on the multiplex PCR reads and lists one entry per CDR3 protein. The sample has under 500,000 distinct CDR3 sequences, around an eighth seen once. With 1 base removed from V and 7 bases from J, the gap between germline ends came to 10 bases. Germline V gives CDR1 SEHNR, CDR2 FQNEAQ (reference sequence). This CDR3 has 13 residues. This clonotype was picked up many times. The antigen is undetermined. The chain uses TRBV7-9 and TRBJ1-2; TRBD1 is a possible D gene (6 bases). The source material was blood. The receptor comes from a man aged 50 to 59 with Graves' ophthalmopathy. The CDR3 loop is CASSLEQGGGYTF. The CDR3 DNA reads as TGTGCCAGCAGCTTAGAACAGGGTGGTGGCTACACCTTC.